Presented here are 5 T cell receptor beta chains from one specimen sequenced in a study of cytomegalovirus exposure and HLA in healthy donors. Primers: 60 Vbeta forward and 13 Jbeta reverse. Profiling relied on immunoSEQ multiplex PCR, and the TCRdb table lists in-frame clones only, not all of them. Here the sample table reports around 100,000 clones. Sequenced input: PBMCs. Every receptor here comes from a man aged 35 to 55 in good health and CMV-seropositive.

The chain joins TRBV19 to TRBJ2-6; D is undetermined. The germline gives CDR1 LNHDA, CDR2 SQIVND (reference sequence). The CDR3 extends over 14 amino acids. Between the trimmed V and J ends, which lost 7 bases and 0 bases, there was a span of 7 bases. The CDR3 reads CASTILSGANVLTF. The CDR3, as DNA: TGTGCCAGTACAATACTCTCTGGGGCCAACGTCCTGACTTTC.

The rearrangement links TRBV27 to TRBJ1-2, with 12 positions matching TRBD1. V lost 3 bases and J lost 7; bases outside the gene matches: 6. This CDR3 has 15 amino acids. In germline, CDR1 is MNHEY, CDR2 SMNVEV (reference sequence). CDR3 amino acids: CASSFGTGGLFGYTF. The CDR3 nucleotides are TGTGCCAGCAGTTTTGGGACAGGGGGCTTGTTTGGCTACACCTTC.

This chain links TRBV27 with TRBJ2-5; D perhaps matches TRBD2 (5 bases). The J call is uncertain, as TRBJ2-7 better fits the DNA end. The CDR3 runs 14 residues. The germline V gene has CDR1 MNHEY and CDR2 SMNVEV (reference sequence). CDR3 nucleotide sequence: TGTGCCAGCAGTTTAGGGGAGTTCTCCTACGAGCAGTACTTC. Its protein product is CASSLGEFSYEQYF.

V is TRBV5-4 and J is TRBJ2-6; D is ambiguous. CDR1 is SGHNT, CDR2 YYREEE, per germline (reference sequence). This CDR3 region has 14 residues. V lost 4 bases and J lost 0, with 5 bases in between. CDR3 nucleotides: TGTGCCAGCAGCCTTCTCTCTGGGGCCAACGTCCTGACTTTC. It yields the protein CASSLLSGANVLTF.

For this clone: A read error may account for a junction end that differs from germline. Written as DNA, the CDR3 is TGTGCCAGTTCCGGGACTAGCGGGACTGAGCTGTTCTTC. Translation: CASSGTSGTELFF. The rearrangement links TRBV19 to TRBJ2-1; 13 nucleotides line up with TRBD2. Germline V lookup: CDR1 LNHDA, CDR2 SQIVND (reference sequence). CDR3 length equals 13 residues.